This is a list of T cell receptor beta chains from one sample in a study of cytomegalovirus exposure and HLA in healthy donors. The method was immunoSEQ multiplex PCR; TCRdb's version includes in-frame clones alone and lacks a portion of them. The sample yields some 87,000 clones, 60% to 80% seen once. Material: PBMCs. These TCRs come from a woman between 50 and 59 years old in good health and CMV-seropositive. CDR3s include the opening cysteine and the closing phenylalanine or tryptophan. The order of the fields is D gene, J gene, V gene, CDR3 length, clone size, CDR3 DNA, CDR3 protein. The D gene is left open where the match is weak. A clone size is listed for some rows: how often the clone was seen (once, few, many), or a class if it is expanded.

D gene: NA
J gene: TRBJ1-1
V gene: TRBV7-2
CDR3 length: 13
clone size: NA
CDR3 DNA: TGTGCCAGCAGCTTAAGGAGCCTCTTTGAAGCTTTCTTT
CDR3 protein: CASSLRSLFEAFF

D gene: NA
J gene: TRBJ2-2
V gene: TRBV6-5
CDR3 length: 15
clone size: NA
CDR3 DNA: TGTGCCAGCAGTTACTGGGGCGGGGCCGGTGGGGAGCTGTTTTTT
CDR3 protein: CASSYWGGAGGELFF

D gene: NA
J gene: TRBJ2-7
V gene: TRBV19
CDR3 length: 15
clone size: NA
CDR3 DNA: TGTGCCACTAGTGGGAGGATCGGCGGGCTCTACGAGCAGTACTTC
CDR3 protein: CATSGRIGGLYEQYF

D gene: NA
J gene: TRBJ1-1
V gene: TRBV6-5
CDR3 length: 13
clone size: NA
CDR3 DNA: TGTGCCAGCAGTTACCCCCAGGGGAGTGAAGCTTTCTTT
CDR3 protein: CASSYPQGSEAFF

D gene: NA
J gene: TRBJ2-3
V gene: TRBV5-1
CDR3 length: 16
clone size: NA
CDR3 DNA: TGCGCCAGCAGCTTGCGGGGGGCTACGCGCACAGATACGCAGTATTTT
CDR3 protein: CASSLRGATRTDTQYF

D gene: TRBD1
J gene: TRBJ2-2
V gene: TRBV28
CDR3 length: 13
clone size: few
CDR3 DNA: TGTGCCACCGACAGGGAGTTTACCGGGGAGCTGTTTTTT
CDR3 protein: CATDREFTGELFF

D gene: TRBD1
J gene: TRBJ2-2
V gene: TRBV10-3
CDR3 length: 15
clone size: NA
CDR3 DNA: TGTGCCATCAGTGGGACAGGGATAAACACCGGGGAGCTGTTTTTT
CDR3 protein: CAISGTGINTGELFF

D gene: NA
J gene: TRBJ1-5
V gene: TRBV7-9
CDR3 length: 15
clone size: few
CDR3 DNA: TGTTCCAGCAGCTTAGAGGGGTTCGTTGGGCAGCCCCAGCATTTT
CDR3 protein: CSSSLEGFVGQPQHF

D gene: NA
J gene: TRBJ1-1
V gene: TRBV4-2
CDR3 length: 15
clone size: few
CDR3 DNA: TGTGCCAGCAGCCTTCCGGGGGGGGGAGGGACTGAAGCTTTCTTT
CDR3 protein: CASSLPGGGGTEAFF

D gene: TRBD1
J gene: TRBJ2-7
V gene: TRBV29-1
CDR3 length: 17
clone size: NA
CDR3 DNA: TGCAGCGTAAGCACCACCCCCAGGACAGGTTTTTTTCTCGAGCAGTACTTC
CDR3 protein: CSVSTTPRTGFFLEQYF

D gene: TRBD1
J gene: TRBJ1-5
V gene: TRBV5-1
CDR3 length: 16
clone size: NA
CDR3 DNA: TGCGCCAGCAGCCCATACCCGGGACAGGGTAGTCAGCCCCAGCATTTT
CDR3 protein: CASSPYPGQGSQPQHF

D gene: TRBD1
J gene: TRBJ2-7
V gene: TRBV11-2
CDR3 length: 14
clone size: few
CDR3 DNA: TGTGCCAGCAGCTTAGGACAGGGAGCCTACGAGCAGTACTTC
CDR3 protein: CASSLGQGAYEQYF

D gene: TRBD2
J gene: TRBJ2-2
V gene: TRBV5-6
CDR3 length: 17
clone size: NA
CDR3 DNA: TGTGCCAGCAGCTTGGCCGGAAGCGGGGGGAACACCGGGGAGCTGTTTTTT
CDR3 protein: CASSLAGSGGNTGELFF

D gene: TRBD2
J gene: TRBJ2-2
V gene: TRBV5-1
CDR3 length: 16
clone size: NA
CDR3 DNA: TGCGCCAGCAGCTTCGTCACTAGCGTGAACACCGGGGAGCTGTTTTTT
CDR3 protein: CASSFVTSVNTGELFF